This T cell receptor beta chain was retrieved from a study of shared clonotypes between healthy human individuals. Study-wide results and limits: Around 5% was the fraction of naive CD4 clonotypes found shared across a handful of donors.

Sequenced by immunoSEQ multiplex PCR; TCRdb stores in-frame clones only, minus some. The sample contains some 2.4 million clones, 93% of which appear only once. This CDR3 has 15 residues. Trimming shortened V by 4 bases and J by 4 bases, and 18 bases separated the two germline ends. Germline V gives CDR1 SGHNT, CDR2 YYREEE (reference sequence). This clone was found once. As yet, its antigen is unknown. CD4+ cells were split into CD45RA+ naive and CD45RA-negative memory subsets. The sequence was collected from a man aged 18 to 29 in good health. Some clones in this sample may be carry-over from other donors' samples. The sequenced sample consisted of naive CD4+ T cells from PBMCs. This sample's subset: CD45RA+ positively selected. The V gene is TRBV5-4, the J gene TRBJ2-7; D gene uncertain. The CDR3 nucleotides read TGTGCCAGCAGCAACAAACTAAATCAGGTATACGAGCAGTACTTC. Translating gives CASSNKLNQVYEQYF.